A selection of T cell receptor beta chains follows, all from one sample in a study of blood T cell repertoires in COVID-19. Clones were read by immunoSEQ multiplex PCR, and TCRdb kept only the in-frame ones, dropping some. The data contain roughly 180,000 clones, about 85% of them singletons. Sequencing was done on a sample of peripheral blood. All receptors come from a man between 60 and 70 years old who had recovered from COVID-19. Both conserved end residues are part of each CDR3. The order of the fields is D gene, J gene, clone size, V gene, CDR3 DNA, CDR3 protein. The D gene is left open where the match is weak. The size entry is marked missing in some rows and otherwise reads once, few, many or a size class.

>NA|TRBJ2-6|NA|TRBV4-3
TGCGCCAGCAGCCGAATCCTTTCCGGGAGCTCTGGGGCCAACGTCCTGACTTTC
CASSRILSGSSGANVLTF
>NA|TRBJ1-5|NA|TRBV2
TGTGCCAGCAGTACTGACAGGCGCAATCAGCCCCAGCATTTT
CASSTDRRNQPQHF
>TRBD2|TRBJ2-5|NA|TRBV7-2
TGTGCCAGCAGCCCCCAGGCTAGCGGGGCCCCCACGACCCAGTACTTC
CASSPQASGAPTTQYF
>NA|TRBJ2-5|NA|TRBV18
TGTGCCAGCTCAAGTGGCATAGCCCCAGAGACCCAGTACTTC
CASSSGIAPETQYF
>TRBD2|TRBJ2-2|NA|TRBV7-3
TGTGCCAGCAGCTTACAAAGCGGGGGGGCCGCGAACACCGGGGAGCTGTTTTTT
CASSLQSGGAANTGELFF
>NA|TRBJ2-7|few|TRBV5-6
TGTGCCAGCAGCTTGGGTCAGGACGAGCAGTACTTC
CASSLGQDEQYF
>NA|TRBJ2-1|NA|TRBV4-2
TGTGCCAGCAGCCAAGGCCTGAGCTCCTACAATGAGCAGTTCTTC
CASSQGLSSYNEQFF
>NA|TRBJ2-1|NA|TRBV29-1
TGCAGCGTTGACAAGACTGAGACCTACAATGAGCAGTTCTTC
CSVDKTETYNEQFF
>NA|TRBJ2-7|NA|TRBV3-1/TRBV3-2
TGTGCCAGCAGCCAAGGGGGTGGGACAAGGAACGAGCAGTACTTC
CASSQGGGTRNEQYF
>NA|TRBJ1-1|medium-sized|TRBV14
TGTGCCAGCAGCCAGTCACCTCGGACTGAAGCTTTCTTT
CASSQSPRTEAFF
>NA|TRBJ1-2|NA|TRBV19
TGTGCCAGTAGTATACAAGGCAGGCGGGGTGGCTACACCTTC
CASSIQGRRGGYTF
>NA|TRBJ2-7|NA|TRBV24-1
TGTGCCACCAGTGATAATTTTGAGGGGGGGACACTCGAGCAGTACTTC
CATSDNFEGGTLEQYF
>NA|TRBJ1-1|NA|TRBV12-3/TRBV12-4
TGTGCCAGCACCCGTGGGGCCAACACTGAAGCTTTCTTT
CASTRGANTEAFF
>NA|TRBJ1-2|NA|TRBV9
TGTGCCAGCAACCGGGAGGGTGTGAAAGGCTACACCTTC
CASNREGVKGYTF
>NA|TRBJ1-1|NA|TRBV6-2/TRBV6-3
TGTGCCAGCAGTTCCGCAATGGAGGGGAGGACTGAAGCTTTCTTT
CASSSAMEGRTEAFF
>NA|TRBJ1-2|few|TRBV4-2
TGTGCCAGCAGCCAAGATGTTAACAATAACTATGGCTACACCTTC
CASSQDVNNNYGYTF
>NA|TRBJ2-5|NA|TRBV7-9
TGTGCCAGCAGCCCTAGCGTAGGAGAGACCCAGTACTTC
CASSPSVGETQYF
>NA|TRBJ1-6|NA|TRBV6-5
TGTGCCAGCCTATCGGGGTCGGTTTCACCCCTCCACTTT
CASLSGSVSPLHF
>NA|TRBJ1-5|NA|TRBV3-1/TRBV3-2
TGTGCCAGCAGCCAAGATAAGCATAGCAATCAGCCCCAGCATTTT
CASSQDKHSNQPQHF
>NA|TRBJ2-5|NA|TRBV3-1/TRBV3-2
TGTGCCAGCAGCCCACCAGGGCGGGAGACCCAGTACTTC
CASSPPGRETQYF
>NA|TRBJ2-3|NA|TRBV30
TGTGCCTGGACCCGAGACAGTCTAGGGGCAGATACGCAGTATTTT
CAWTRDSLGADTQYF
>NA|TRBJ1-3|NA|TRBV19
TGTGCCAGTAGTATTCTAAACACCATATATTTT
CASSILNTIYF
>TRBD1|TRBJ2-4|NA|TRBV29-1
TGCAGCGTTGAAGTACAGGGGGCAACCAAAAACATTCAGTACTTC
CSVEVQGATKNIQYF
>TRBD1|TRBJ1-1|NA|TRBV2
TGTGCCAGCAGGAGGGGACAGGGGAACACTGAAGCTTTCTTT
CASRRGQGNTEAFF
>TRBD1|TRBJ2-2|NA|TRBV7-3
TGTGCCAGCAGCCTATTACCCGGGACAGGGTCCGGGGAGCTGTTTTTT
CASSLLPGTGSGELFF
>NA|TRBJ1-1|NA|TRBV12-3/TRBV12-4
TGTGCCAGCACCTTGACAGAGAACACTGAAGCTTTCTTT
CASTLTENTEAFF
>NA|TRBJ2-6|NA|TRBV7-2
TGTGCCACCTCCCGGTCCATCTCTGGGGCCAACGTCCTGACTTTC
CATSRSISGANVLTF
>NA|TRBJ1-1|NA|TRBV7-9
TGTGCCAGCAGCTTAGGTGGGGGCAGGGGAAGCGGCACTGAAGCTTTCTTT
CASSLGGGRGSGTEAFF
>NA|TRBJ1-5|once|TRBV9
TGTGCCAGCAGCGTAGCGGGGGGGACGCAGCCCCAGCATTTT
CASSVAGGTQPQHF
>NA|TRBJ2-5|NA|TRBV7-2
TGTGCCAGCAGCTTAGACCACGGAGAGACCCAGTACTTC
CASSLDHGETQYF
>TRBD1|TRBJ1-1|once|TRBV9
TGTGCCAGCAGCACGGGGGACAGTGAAGCTTTCTTT
CASSTGDSEAFF
>TRBD1|TRBJ1-4|NA|TRBV5-1
TGCGCCAGCAGCTTGACAGGGGGAACTAATGAAAAACTGTTTTTT
CASSLTGGTNEKLFF
>TRBD2|TRBJ2-3|NA|TRBV24-1
TGTGCCACCAGGGAAGCGGGGGGGGGCACAGATACGCAGTATTTT
CATREAGGGTDTQYF
>NA|TRBJ1-6|NA|TRBV13
TGTGCCAGCAGCTTCGGACAGAATAATTCACCCCTCCACTTT
CASSFGQNNSPLHF
>NA|TRBJ1-1|once|TRBV7-2
TGTGCCAGCAACCTAGGGGCGGTGAACACTGAAGCTTTCTTT
CASNLGAVNTEAFF
>NA|TRBJ1-1|NA|TRBV4-3
TGCGCCAGCAGCCCGATTACAGGGCGCTACACTGAAGCTTTCTTT
CASSPITGRYTEAFF
>TRBD1|TRBJ1-4|NA|TRBV14
TGTGCCAGCAGCCAAACCGGGGGAAGGGGGCAGGGTAATGAAAAACTGTTTTTT
CASSQTGGRGQGNEKLFF
>NA|TRBJ1-1|NA|TRBV7-3
TGTGCCAGCAGCTTAATTCTGGGGGAGGGGTCTGAAGCTTTCTTT
CASSLILGEGSEAFF
>NA|TRBJ1-6|NA|TRBV6-5
TGTGCCAGCACGGGAGGGGTTAATTCACCCCTCCACTTT
CASTGGVNSPLHF
>TRBD2|TRBJ2-5|NA|TRBV9
TGTGCCAGCAGCTCTGGACTAGCGGGGGGGGAGACCCAGTACTTC
CASSSGLAGGETQYF
>NA|TRBJ1-2|NA|TRBV12-3/TRBV12-4
TGTGCCAGCAGTTTATATCCCAGTGGCTACACCTTC
CASSLYPSGYTF
>NA|TRBJ1-3|NA|TRBV5-4
TGTGCCAGCAGCCCAGGACAGACGAGGGGAAACACCATATATTTT
CASSPGQTRGNTIYF
>NA|TRBJ1-3|NA|TRBV5-8
TGTGCCAGCAGCCTTAGATCCTCTGGAAACACCATATATTTT
CASSLRSSGNTIYF
>NA|TRBJ1-1|NA|TRBV7-9
TGTGCCAGCAGCTTATCAGTGAACACTGAAGCTTTCTTT
CASSLSVNTEAFF
>NA|TRBJ1-3|NA|TRBV5-4
TGTGCCAGCAGCTTGTTTTCGGGGGCTGGAAACACCATATATTTT
CASSLFSGAGNTIYF